This T cell receptor (beta chain) comes out of a study of OX40 agonist ivuxolimab in advanced cancers. The V end was cut by 0 bases, the J end by 0 bases, with 9 bases between. The CDR3 is made up of 15 amino acids. Germline CDR1 SGHKS, CDR2 YYEKEE (reference sequence). Using immunoSEQ multiplex PCR, the repertoire was profiled, and TCRdb retains in-frame clones only, with some absent. The data hold tens of thousands of clones, with 90% to 95% observed a single time. The source was CD4+ or CD8+ T cells sorted from blood, collected in a trial of the OX40 agonist ivuxolimab. This chain connects TRBV5-5 to TRBJ1-1; no clear D gene. This sequence was found in an adult with an advanced solid tumor such as melanoma, head and neck, liver or kidney cancer. The CDR3, as DNA: TGTGCCAGCAGCTTGGGTGTCAGCTTGAACACTGAAGCTTTCTTT. Protein product: CASSLGVSLNTEAFF.